Presented here are 2 T cell receptor beta chains from one specimen sequenced in a study of T cell responses to AZD1222 COVID-19 vaccine. The data were produced by immunoSEQ multiplex PCR, yet TCRdb's version contains in-frame clones alone and is incomplete. The sample lists about 140,000 clones; just over 90% were seen once. This specimen was peripheral blood, taken on day 0 of MenACWY control vaccination. The receptor source for this set is an adult in good health.

The chain employs TRBV6-5 and TRBJ1-1; 8 bases are a match to TRBD1. This CDR3 is built from 14 residues. CDR1 and CDR2 (germline): MNHEY, SVGAGI. V lost 6 bases to trimming and J lost 3 bases; unmatched junction nucleotides: 6. The CDR3 protein is CASRRTGRDTEAFF. As DNA, the CDR3 is TGTGCCAGCAGGCGGACAGGGAGGGACACTGAAGCTTTCTTT.

V usage is TRBV12-3 or TRBV12-4 and J usage is TRBJ1-6; D remains unclear. This CDR3 spans 12 amino acids. Trimming took 3 bases from V and 11 from J, leaving 8 bases between them. CDR3 in amino acids: CASSFGETPLHF. The CDR3 nucleotides are TGTGCCAGCAGTTTCGGGGAAACACCCCTCCACTTT.